This passage covers 32 T cell receptor beta chains from one sample sequenced in a study of vaccination and CD4 T cells after COVID-19. Their target antigens are unknown. Treatment meaning: approximately 9-day PBMC culture with coronavirus spike peptide pools or control peptides (ViraFEST assay). Cultured CD4+ T cells had their DNA profiled by the Oncomine TCR Beta short-read assay. MiXCR, run by TCRdb on the PCR reads, gives a single entry per CDR3 protein. The sample consists of around 13,000 distinct CDR3 sequences, approximately 25% of them appearing once. The source material was CD4+ T cells from blood, cultured in vitro, sampled after SARS-CoV-2 vaccination. These TCRs come from a human donor who had recovered from COVID-19.

As regards this clonotype: Being one base from a much bigger clone, this may be a read error. The gene calls are TRBV20-1 and TRBJ1-1; D unclear. The CDR3 spans 15 residues. From germline, CDR1 is DFQATT and CDR2 SNEGSKA (reference sequence). For the CDR3, the DNA is TGCAATGCTCGGGCCAAGGGCCTCCTGAACACTGAAGCTTTCTTT. Amino acids: CNARAKGLLNTEAFF.

This clonotype was found a few times. The CDR3 bases are TGTGCCAGCAGCAAAGTCTACCCCGACAGGTACCAAGAGACCCAGTACTTC. Translation gives CASSKVYPDRYQETQYF. The V gene is TRBV21-1, the J gene TRBJ2-5. TRBV21-1 is reported as a pseudogene. This CDR3 spans 17 amino acids.

This clonotype was counted a few times. The chain combines TRBV10-1 with TRBJ2-5; TRBD2 matches 12 bases. Germline CDR1 WNHNN, CDR2 SYGVQD (reference sequence). The J segment lost 2 bases and the V segment lost 3 bases, leaving 16 bases of the junction unmatched. The CDR3 loop spans 20 amino acids. As DNA, the CDR3 is TGCGCCAGCAGTGATGTCCTTCTAGCGGGAGGGCCTGGAAGGCAAGAGACCCAGTACTTC. Amino acids: CASSDVLLAGGPGRQETQYF.

The V and J genes are TRBV19 and TRBJ1-2, with a weak D call TRBD1 (6 bases). V was trimmed by 6 bases and J by 8 bases, leaving 19 bases between them. Germline CDR1 LNHDA, CDR2 SQIVND (reference sequence). The CDR3 spans 14 residues. The CDR3 nucleotides read TGTGCCAGTAGCTCCCAACCCGGGGGCTACGGCTACACCTTC. Translating gives CASSSQPGGYGYTF.

In this sample, this clonotype turned up a few times. The rearrangement joins TRBV28 to TRBJ1-6; D remains ambiguous. The CDR3 is 14 residues long. V lost 7 bases to trimming and J lost 13 bases, with 20 bases between them. The germline gives CDR1 MDHEN, CDR2 SYDVKM. The CDR3 DNA reads as TGTGCCAGCACACTGGAGGGTTTCTCATCGCCCCTCCACTTT. This codes for CASTLEGFSSPLHF.

The chain joins TRBV14 to TRBJ2-7, with D unclear. Germline-derived CDR1 and CDR2 are SGHDN and FVKESK. The CDR3 spans 14 residues. The V gene lost 3 bases and the J gene lost 1 base, with 10 bases spanning the gap. The CDR3 loop reads CASSHLSVSYEQYF. As DNA, the CDR3 is TGTGCCAGCAGCCATTTGTCAGTATCCTACGAGCAGTACTTC.

The chain joins TRBV5-1 to TRBJ1-6; D perhaps matches TRBD1 (5 bases). Germline-derived CDR1 and CDR2 are SGHRS and YFSETQ. The CDR3 has 15 residues. The V end was cut by 2 bases, the J end by 5 bases, with 11 bases between. CDR3 protein: CASSLKDTNNSPLHF. The CDR3 DNA is TGCGCCAGCAGCTTAAAGGACACTAATAATTCACCCCTCCACTTT.

The rearrangement links TRBV20-1 to TRBJ1-1, with D maybe TRBD1 (6 bases). This CDR3 spans 11 amino acids. In germline, CDR1 is DFQATT, CDR2 SNEGSKA (reference sequence). Between the trimmed V and J ends, which lost 6 bases and 7 bases, there was a span of 12 bases. The CDR3 sequence: CSAQGHLEAFF. The CDR3 nucleotides are TGCAGTGCCCAGGGACACCTTGAAGCTTTCTTT.

Only a few counts were recorded for this clonotype. The chain couples TRBV20-1 to TRBJ2-5, with TRBD1 identical over 7 bases. The CDR3 totals 13 residues. V lost 6 bases and J lost 5; bases outside the gene matches: 9. Germline loops: CDR1 DFQATT, CDR2 SNEGSKA (reference sequence). CDR3 bases: TGCAGTGCCAGGCGGACAGGCATGGAGACCCAGTACTTC. It yields the protein CSARRTGMETQYF.

The CDR3 DNA sequence: TGTGCCAGCAGCCTGCGGACAGGGGTCCCCTACGAGCAGTACTTC. Encoded protein: CASSLRTGVPYEQYF. The chain employs TRBV14 and TRBJ2-7, with 9 bases aligning to TRBD1. Trimming took 4 bases from V and 2 from J; bases not matched to a gene: 6. Germline V gene data show CDR1 as SGHDN and CDR2 as FVKESK. The CDR3 has 15 amino acids.

This chain joins TRBV5-4 and TRBJ1-1, with TRBD1 matching 7 bases. The germline V gene encodes CDR1 SGHNT and CDR2 YYREEE (reference sequence). After removal of 4 bases from V and 2 bases from J, the junction contained 8 bases not matched to a gene. This CDR3 has 15 residues. The CDR3 here is CASSVYRGGNTEAFF. As DNA, the CDR3 is TGTGCCAGCAGCGTATACAGGGGCGGTAACACTGAAGCTTTCTTT.

A few counts support this clonotype. The chain links TRBV25-1 to TRBJ1-5, with 10 bases lining up with TRBD1. There are 15 residues in the CDR3. Germline V gives CDR1 MGHDK, CDR2 SYGVNS. The J segment lost 6 bases and the V segment lost 4 bases, leaving 6 bases of the junction unmatched. The CDR3 loop is CASSGGQGNAQPQHF. In nucleotides, the CDR3 is TGTGCCAGCAGTGGGGGACAGGGGAACGCTCAGCCCCAGCATTTT.

This chain connects TRBV27 to TRBJ2-1, with 9 positions matching TRBD2. The CDR3 extends over 15 amino acids. The ends lost 8 bases at V and 6 bases at J; junction bases unmatched: 11. Germline CDR1 MNHEY, CDR2 SMNVEV (reference sequence). CDR3 sequence: CASQWLAGGPNEQFF. The DNA for the CDR3 is TGTGCCAGCCAATGGCTGGCGGGAGGGCCCAATGAGCAGTTCTTC.

V gene TRBV6-4 combines with J gene TRBJ2-1; no reliable D call. This CDR3 comprises 14 residues. CDR1 MRHNA and CDR2 SNTAGT come from the germline V gene. The V gene lost 5 bases and the J gene lost 4 bases, with 12 bases spanning the gap. CDR3 sequence (DNA): TGTGCCAGCAGTCTGGACGTATCATACAATGAGCAGTTCTTC. It is translated as CASSLDVSYNEQFF.

J is TRBJ1-2 and V is TRBV9; D is unclear. CDR1 SGDLS and CDR2 YYNGEE come from the germline V gene. CDR3 size: 15 residues. V was trimmed by 0 bases and J by 5 bases, leaving 14 bases between them. CDR3 protein: CASSVGQASWYGYTF. CDR3 DNA sequence: TGTGCCAGCAGCGTAGGGCAGGCGTCATGGTATGGCTACACCTTC.

The chain employs TRBV11-2 and TRBJ2-3, with 9 bases that match TRBD2. Germline CDR1 is SGHAT and CDR2 is FQNNGV. The CDR3 consists of 13 residues. V shed 5 bases and J 7 bases; nucleotides not matched to a gene: 4. CDR3 in DNA: TGTGCCAGCAGCCGACTAGCGGAGAATACGCAGTATTTT. This gives the protein CASSRLAENTQYF.

CDR3: CASSTTREQYF. In nucleotides, the CDR3 is TGTGCCAGCAGTACCACCCGCGAGCAGTACTTC. This chain uses TRBV6-1 with TRBJ2-7; D uncertain. The germline V gene has CDR1 MNHNS and CDR2 SASEGT. CDR3 length: 11 residues. V lost 5 bases and J lost 6, with 8 bases in between.

This clonotype was counted once. This sequence joins TRBV7-3 and TRBJ2-1; 11 bases fit TRBD2. CDR1 and CDR2 from the germline V gene are SGHTA and FQGTGA. The CDR3 extends over 20 amino acids. J lost 0 bases, V lost 2 bases, and 12 bases had no gene match. The DNA for the CDR3 is TGTGCCAGCAGCTTAGGGCCTAGCGGGAGGTATTATAGCTCCTACAATGAGCAGTTCTTC. This sequence encodes CASSLGPSGRYYSSYNEQFF.

This chain joins TRBV7-2 and TRBJ2-7; D perhaps matches TRBD2 (6 bases). The CDR3 sequence is 17 residues long. V lost 0 bases, J lost 1 base, and 16 bases lay in between. CDR1 and CDR2 (germline): SGHTA, FQGNSA. The CDR3 sequence: CASSLAVQSGGSYEQYF. The CDR3, as DNA: TGTGCCAGCAGCTTAGCGGTCCAAAGTGGGGGGTCCTACGAGCAGTACTTC.

The table lists this clonotype with a few counts. The gene calls are TRBV27 and TRBJ2-1; 7 bases are a match to TRBD2. J lost 5 bases, V lost 4 bases, and 8 bases had no gene match. In germline, CDR1 is MNHEY, CDR2 SMNVEV (reference sequence). CDR3 size: 15 residues. The CDR3 spells CASSSGGLNHNEQFF. The CDR3, as DNA: TGTGCCAGCAGTTCCGGGGGACTAAACCACAATGAGCAGTTCTTC.

This chain connects TRBV12-2 to TRBJ2-7; the D call of TRBD1 is as the table states it, not checked on the DNA. TRBV12-2 is listed as a pseudogene. This CDR3 has 16 residues. DNA of the CDR3: TGTGCAAGTCGCTTACACCGGGACACCCGATCCTACGAGCAGTACTTC. Its protein is CASRLHRDTRSYEQYF.

Note on this clonotype: The junction differs from germline at one of its ends, possibly a read error. V usage is TRBV4-1 and J usage is TRBJ2-1; 8 positions agree with TRBD2. Germline values: CDR1 MGHRA, CDR2 YSYEKL. The CDR3 extends over 16 amino acids. This chain's CDR3 is CASSQGTRSSYNERFF. CDR3 DNA sequence: TGCGCCAGCAGCCAGGGGACTAGGAGCTCCTACAATGAGCGGTTCTTC.

This clonotype was counted once. Relative to the germline gene, one junction end is altered; a read error may explain this. The chain recombines TRBV20-1 with TRBJ2-1, with 13 bases fitting TRBD2. Germline CDR1 is DFQATT and CDR2 is SNEGSKA (reference sequence). The CDR3 loop spans 13 amino acids. The CDR3 here is CTGTSGNYNKQFF. CDR3 DNA: TGCACCGGGACTAGCGGGAATTACAATAAGCAGTTCTTC.

The chain links TRBV6-1 to TRBJ2-7; D possibly corresponds to TRBD1 (6 bases). Trimming cost V 4 bases and J 3 bases, with 10 bases left between them. Germline values: CDR1 MNHNS, CDR2 SASEGT. This CDR3 region has 13 residues. CDR3: CASSAYRDYEQYF. The CDR3 DNA reads TGTGCCAGCAGTGCCTACAGGGACTACGAGCAGTACTTC.

V gene TRBV6-2 or TRBV6-3 combines with J gene TRBJ1-5, with 9 bases that match TRBD1. This CDR3 has 13 amino acids. Germline V gives CDR1 MNHEY, CDR2 SVGEGT. V dropped 10 bases and J dropped 7; count of bases not matched to a gene: 8. This chain's CDR3 is CATRTGVGQPQHF. The CDR3 region has the DNA TGTGCCACCCGGACAGGGGTTGGCCAGCCCCAGCATTTT.

The V and J genes are TRBV7-6 and TRBJ2-7; 10 bases are shared with TRBD1. The germline CDR1 and CDR2 sequences are SGHVS and FNYEAQ. This CDR3 has 15 residues. J gave up 2 bases and V 4 bases, and 5 bases lay outside the gene matches. The CDR3 DNA sequence: TGTGCCAGCAGCTGGGGGACAGGGGCACCCTACGAGCAGTACTTC. Encoded protein: CASSWGTGAPYEQYF.

This clonotype was recorded once. The chain employs TRBV5-4 and TRBJ1-5, with unresolved D. The CDR3 covers 15 residues. Germline V gives CDR1 SGHNT, CDR2 YYREEE (reference sequence). V was shortened by 1 base and J by 2 bases, with 10 bases between the two germline ends. The CDR3 region has the DNA TGTGCCAGCAGCTTGCAGAGATCTGGCAATCAGCCCCAGCATTTT. This translates into CASSLQRSGNQPQHF.

This chain links TRBV9 with TRBJ2-1; tentatively, D is TRBD2 (6 bases). Germline V gene data show CDR1 as SGDLS and CDR2 as YYNGEE. The CDR3 runs to 15 residues. V shed 4 bases and J shed 4 bases, with 15 bases lying between them. This CDR3 is CASSQTSNPYNEQFF. CDR3 sequence (DNA): TGTGCCAGCAGCCAGACTAGTAACCCTTACAATGAGCAGTTCTTC. The full variable domain, rest sourced from reference TRBV9 and TRBJ2-1, is DSGVTQTPKHLITATGQRVTLRCSPRSGDLSVYWYQQSLDQGLQFLIQYYNGEERAKGNILERFSAQQFPDLHSELNLSSLELGDSALYFCASSQTSNPYNEQFFGPGTRLTVL.

This clonotype showed up just a few times. This may be a read error: a much more frequent sequence differs by one nucleotide. The genes are TRBV7-2 and TRBJ2-3; D is unresolved. This CDR3 spans 13 amino acids. The germline V gene has CDR1 SGHTA and CDR2 FQGNSA. Here the CDR3 reads CASSPYYTDTRYF. The CDR3, as DNA: TGTGCCAGCAGCCCCTACTACACAGATACGCGGTATTTT. The full variable domain, with the rest looked up from reference TRBV7-2 and TRBJ2-3, is GAGVSQSPSNKVTEKGKDVELRCDPISGHTALYWYRQSLGQGLEFLIYFQGNSAPDKSGLPSDRFSAERTGGSVSTLTIQRTQQEDSAVYLCASSPYYTDTRYFGPGTRLTVL.

This chain links TRBV6-1 with TRBJ1-5; D is perhaps TRBD1 (6 bases). Trimming took off 10 bases at V and 7 bases at J, with 17 bases between the two ends. The CDR3 extends over 13 amino acids. CDR1 is MNHNS, CDR2 SASEGT, per germline. CDR3 coding DNA: TGTGCCACCTGTCTTCAGGGGCGGCAGCCCCAGCATTTT. As protein: CATCLQGRQPQHF.

The chain recombines TRBV19 with TRBJ1-2, with TRBD1 matching over 7 bases. The CDR3 has 13 residues. Per the germline V gene, CDR1 is LNHDA and CDR2 is SQIVND (reference sequence). J gave up 5 bases and V 7 bases, and 7 bases lay outside the gene matches. CDR3 residues: CASTGTALYGYTF. CDR3 DNA: TGTGCCAGTACTGGGACAGCCCTATATGGCTACACCTTC.

The chain links TRBV6-2 or TRBV6-3 to TRBJ1-2; D unresolved. The CDR3 runs 12 residues. Germline V gives CDR1 MNHEY, CDR2 SVGEGT. Trimming shortened V by 2 bases and J by 7 bases, and 8 bases separated the two germline ends. CDR3: CASSYGQIGYTF. The CDR3, as DNA: TGTGCCAGCAGTTACGGGCAGATTGGCTACACCTTC.